The rows below give T cell receptor beta chains drawn from one sample of a study of blood T cell repertoires in COVID-19. TCRdb's copy holds only in-frame clones and misses some; the assay was immunoSEQ multiplex PCR. The data hold about 160,000 clones, with 80% observed a single time. Input material: PBMCs or T cells enriched from blood (not recorded which). These receptors were taken from a woman aged 60 to 75 who had recovered from COVID-19. Each CDR3 is given with its conserved first and last residue. The D gene is left open where the match is weak. Size tells how often a clone was seen (once, few, many) or the class of an expanded clone, and some rows leave it out.

TRBJ1-2,14,.,TRBV19,TRBD1,CASSIREGARGYTF,TGTGCCAGTAGTATACGGGAGGGGGCTCGGGGCTACACCTTC
TRBJ2-7,13,.,TRBV5-1,.,CASSLTGRYEQYF,TGCGCCAGCAGCTTAACGGGGAGGTACGAGCAGTACTTC
TRBJ1-2,14,.,TRBV10-3,.,CAIRYGHSTGGYTF,TGTGCCATCAGATATGGACACTCTACTGGTGGCTACACCTTC
TRBJ1-5,15,.,TRBV7-8,.,CASSPRQGTLQPQHF,TGTGCCAGCAGCCCCCGGCAGGGGACGTTGCAGCCCCAGCATTTT
TRBJ2-3,15,.,TRBV24-1,TRBD1,CATSDPGQGADTQYF,TGTGCCACCAGTGATCCGGGACAGGGGGCTGATACGCAGTATTTT
TRBJ1-3,15,.,TRBV4-1,.,CASSQYRGSGNTIYF,TGCGCCAGCAGCCAATACCGAGGGAGTGGAAACACCATATATTTT
TRBJ1-1,14,.,TRBV19,TRBD1,CASSSRTGRPEAFF,TGTGCCAGTAGTTCACGGACAGGGCGTCCTGAAGCTTTCTTT
TRBJ1-4,15,.,TRBV11-2,TRBD1,CASSTRGRGGEKLFF,TGTGCCAGCAGCACCAGGGGGCGAGGTGGAGAAAAACTGTTTTTT
TRBJ1-1,16,.,TRBV6-5,TRBD1,CASSYDRGAKNTEAFF,TGTGCCAGCAGTTACGACAGGGGGGCGAAGAACACTGAAGCTTTCTTT
TRBJ1-2,13,.,TRBV30,TRBD1,CAWTGTAFYGYTF,TGTGCCTGGACCGGGACAGCCTTCTATGGCTACACCTTC
TRBJ2-1,14,.,TRBV7-2,TRBD1,CASSPGQGRDEQFF,TGTGCCAGCAGTCCGGGACAGGGGAGGGATGAGCAGTTCTTC
TRBJ1-2,15,once,TRBV4-2,.,CASSQASQGNYGYTF,TGTGCCAGCAGCCAAGCGAGTCAGGGGAACTATGGCTACACCTTC
TRBJ2-1,18,.,TRBV6-4,TRBD2,CASSDPTSGGPSYNEQFF,TGTGCCAGCAGTGACCCAACTAGCGGGGGGCCCTCCTACAATGAGCAGTTCTTC
TRBJ2-1,16,.,TRBV9,TRBD2,CASSGLTSGEGHEQFF,TGTGCCAGCAGCGGGCTAACTAGCGGGGAGGGACATGAGCAGTTCTTC
TRBJ1-4,16,.,TRBV7-8,.,CASRPKGGAGGEKLFF,TGTGCCAGCAGGCCAAAAGGAGGGGCCGGAGGTGAAAAACTGTTTTTT